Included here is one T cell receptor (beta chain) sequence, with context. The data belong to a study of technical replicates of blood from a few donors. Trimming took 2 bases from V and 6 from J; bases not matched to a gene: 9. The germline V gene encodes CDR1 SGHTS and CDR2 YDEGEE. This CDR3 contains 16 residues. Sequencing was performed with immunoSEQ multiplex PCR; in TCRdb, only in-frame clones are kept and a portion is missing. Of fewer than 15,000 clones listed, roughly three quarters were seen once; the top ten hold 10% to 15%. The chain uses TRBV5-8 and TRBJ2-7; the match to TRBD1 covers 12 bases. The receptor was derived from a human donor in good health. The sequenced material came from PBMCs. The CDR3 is CASSFGTGGRSVEQYF. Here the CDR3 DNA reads TGTGCCAGCAGCTTTGGGACAGGGGGCAGGTCGGTCGAGCAGTACTTC.